Listed below are T cell receptor beta chains from one sample, sequenced in a study of blood T cell repertoires in COVID-19. Sequenced by immunoSEQ multiplex PCR; TCRdb stores in-frame clones only, minus some. The table has 95,000 to 110,000 clones, around nine tenths seen once. Sequenced: peripheral blood. These receptors were obtained from a human donor in a cohort sampled during active COVID-19. CDR3s include the opening cysteine and the closing phenylalanine or tryptophan. A D gene is named only where the DNA matches it firmly. Not every row has a clone size; where given, it reads once, few, many or a size class.

d_call: .
j_call: TRBJ1-1
clone_size: .
v_call: TRBV9
cdr3_aa: CASSVALEAEAFF
cdr3_nt: TGTGCCAGCAGCGTAGCCCTGGAGGCTGAAGCCTTCTTT

d_call: .
j_call: TRBJ1-5
clone_size: .
v_call: TRBV30
cdr3_aa: CAWSVGYNQPQHF
cdr3_nt: TGTGCCTGGAGTGTGGGCTACAATCAGCCCCAGCATTTT

d_call: TRBD1
j_call: TRBJ2-3
clone_size: .
v_call: TRBV7-2
cdr3_aa: CASSPYGQGLDTQYF
cdr3_nt: TGTGCCAGCAGCCCGTACGGACAGGGATTAGATACGCAGTATTTT

d_call: TRBD1
j_call: TRBJ2-7
clone_size: .
v_call: TRBV5-6
cdr3_aa: CASSGDRGYEQYF
cdr3_nt: TGTGCCAGCAGCGGGGACAGGGGCTACGAGCAGTACTTC

d_call: .
j_call: TRBJ2-1
clone_size: .
v_call: TRBV30
cdr3_aa: CAWTGKVNEQFF
cdr3_nt: TGTGCCTGGACGGGGAAGGTGAATGAGCAGTTCTTC

d_call: .
j_call: TRBJ2-2
clone_size: .
v_call: TRBV13
cdr3_aa: CASRPAGRTTGELFF
cdr3_nt: TGTGCCAGCAGACCGGCGGGACGGACCACCGGGGAGCTGTTTTTT

d_call: .
j_call: TRBJ2-3
clone_size: .
v_call: TRBV11-2
cdr3_aa: CASSLGSPRDSRSDTQYF
cdr3_nt: TGTGCCAGCAGCTTAGGCAGTCCCCGGGACTCTAGATCAGATACGCAGTATTTT

d_call: TRBD1
j_call: TRBJ1-4
clone_size: .
v_call: TRBV7-9
cdr3_aa: CASSKQGAANEKLFF
cdr3_nt: TGTGCCAGCAGCAAACAGGGGGCCGCAAATGAAAAACTGTTTTTT

d_call: .
j_call: TRBJ2-2
clone_size: few
v_call: TRBV19
cdr3_aa: CASKRTPNTGELFF
cdr3_nt: TGTGCCAGTAAGCGGACTCCGAACACCGGGGAGCTGTTTTTT

d_call: .
j_call: TRBJ1-3
clone_size: .
v_call: TRBV25-1
cdr3_aa: CASRSGSSGNTIYF
cdr3_nt: TGTGCCAGCAGGAGCGGGAGCTCTGGAAACACCATATATTTT